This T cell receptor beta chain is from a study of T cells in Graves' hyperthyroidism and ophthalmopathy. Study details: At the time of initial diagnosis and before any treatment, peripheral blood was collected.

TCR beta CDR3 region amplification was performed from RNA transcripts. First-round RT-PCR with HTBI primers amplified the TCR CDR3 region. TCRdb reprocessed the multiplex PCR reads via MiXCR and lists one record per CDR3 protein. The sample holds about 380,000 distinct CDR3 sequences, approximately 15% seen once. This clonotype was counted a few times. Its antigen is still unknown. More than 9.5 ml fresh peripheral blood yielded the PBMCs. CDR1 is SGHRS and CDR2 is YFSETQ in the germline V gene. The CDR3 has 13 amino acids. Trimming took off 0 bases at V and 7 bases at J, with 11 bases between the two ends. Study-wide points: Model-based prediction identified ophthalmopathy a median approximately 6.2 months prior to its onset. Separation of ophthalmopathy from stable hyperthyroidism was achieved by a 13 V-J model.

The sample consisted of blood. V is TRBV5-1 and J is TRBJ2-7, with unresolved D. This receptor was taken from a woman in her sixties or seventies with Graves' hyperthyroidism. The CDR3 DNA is TGCGCCAGCAGCTTGGCAGGTCGGCCGGAGCAGTACTTC. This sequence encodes CASSLAGRPEQYF.